This T cell receptor (beta chain) was documented in a study of OX40 agonist ivuxolimab in advanced cancers. Study-level information: The mean age was roughly 60 years, ranging from 23 to 79, with under 90% of participants male. A history of anti-PD-1, anti-PD-L1 or anti-CTLA-4 therapy was acceptable, and approximately 40% had some.

V was clipped by 4 bases and J by 2 bases, with 13 bases between them. Germline CDR1 SGDLS, CDR2 YYNGEE. The CDR3 has 16 residues. The table came from immunoSEQ multiplex PCR; TCRdb's copy has only in-frame clones and leaves some out. This sample carries 20,000 to 25,000 clones, about 85% of them seen once, and the ten largest clones take approximately 15%. The clonotype was recovered from an adult with an advanced solid tumor such as melanoma, head and neck, liver or kidney cancer. Sample: CD4+ or CD8+ T cells sorted from blood, taken in a trial of the OX40 agonist ivuxolimab. This chain uses TRBV9 with TRBJ2-6; D is possibly TRBD1 (6 bases). Here the CDR3 reads CASSFSRGTGANVLTF. CDR3 coding DNA: TGTGCCAGCAGCTTTAGTAGGGGGACTGGGGCCAACGTCCTGACTTTC. Supplemented by reference TRBV9 and TRBJ2-6, the full variable domain reads DSGVTQTPKHLITATGQRVTLRCSPRSGDLSVYWYQQSLDQGLQFLIQYYNGEERAKGNILERFSAQQFPDLHSELNLSSLELGDSALYFCASSFSRGTGANVLTFGAGSRLTVL.